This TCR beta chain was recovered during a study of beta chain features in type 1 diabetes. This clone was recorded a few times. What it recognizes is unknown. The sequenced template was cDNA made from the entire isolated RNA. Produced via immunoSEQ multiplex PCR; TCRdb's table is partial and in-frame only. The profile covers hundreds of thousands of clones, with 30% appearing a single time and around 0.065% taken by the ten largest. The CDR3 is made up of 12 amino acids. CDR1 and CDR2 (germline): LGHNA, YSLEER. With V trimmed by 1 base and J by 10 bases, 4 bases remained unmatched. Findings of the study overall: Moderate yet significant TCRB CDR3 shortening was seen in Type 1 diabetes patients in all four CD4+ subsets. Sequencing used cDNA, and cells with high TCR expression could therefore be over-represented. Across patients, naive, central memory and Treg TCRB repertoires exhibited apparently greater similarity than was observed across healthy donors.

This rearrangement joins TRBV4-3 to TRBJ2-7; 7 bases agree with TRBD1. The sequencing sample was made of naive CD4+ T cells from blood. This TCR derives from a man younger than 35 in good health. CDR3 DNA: TGCGCCAGCAGCCAAGGACAGGGCAATCAGTACTTC. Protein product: CASSQGQGNQYF.